A few counts support the clone carrying this TCR beta chain. The sample originates from a study of blood T cell repertoires in COVID-19. There are 15 residues in the CDR3. Per germline, CDR1 KGHDR and CDR2 SFDVKD. Trimming took 2 bases from V and 2 from J; bases not matched to a gene: 5. Authors' data handling: How many nucleated cells were present was estimated from reference gene primer amplification. Libraries were prepared by immunoSEQ multiplex PCR; TCRdb keeps only in-frame clonotypes and omits some of them. From that table come the V and J calls and clone size; the DNA was used to work out D and trimming. This sample has hundreds of thousands of clones, with 85% to 90% found just once.

The specimen was PBMCs or T cells enriched from blood (not recorded which). The rearrangement uses TRBV24-1 and TRBJ2-7; 7 nucleotides line up with TRBD1. This TCR derives from a woman aged 18-29 years who had recovered from COVID-19. The chain's CDR3 is CATSDWTGDTYEQYF. The DNA of the CDR3 is TGTGCCACCAGTGATTGGACAGGAGATACCTACGAGCAGTACTTC.